One and the same sample provided the 3 T cell receptor beta chains below, sequenced in a study of vaccination effects on CD4 cells after COVID-19. Before any sequencing was done, the ViraFEST assay used viral peptide pools to expand antigen-specific CD4+ T cells. Following culture for about ten days, CD4+ T cells were isolated. Everyone in the study got two shots of either the BNT162b2 or mRNA-1273 vaccine. Clones were read by immunoSEQ multiplex PCR, and TCRdb kept only the in-frame ones, dropping some. The sample holds about 22,000 clones, approximately 72% seen once. Their antigens are not known. The material was CD4+ T cells from PBMCs cultured with HCoV-NL63 spike peptides, obtained after COVID-19 vaccination. The receptors were sampled from a human donor who received a COVID-19 vaccine.

The V call is TRBV10-3, the J call TRBJ2-3; TRBD2 aligns across 16 bases. Germline V gene data show CDR1 as ENHRY and CDR2 as SYGVKD. The CDR3 has 18 amino acids. V shed 8 bases and J 1 base; nucleotides not matched to a gene: 9. Written as DNA, the CDR3 is TGTGCCATCCGCCCGGGACTAGCGGGAGGGCCGGGCACAGATACGCAGTATTTT. Amino acids: CAIRPGLAGGPGTDTQYF.

The CDR3 loop is CASSLRLAGGSYEQYF. The CDR3 nucleotides read TGTGCCAGCAGCTTGCGACTAGCGGGAGGCTCCTACGAGCAGTACTTC. The chain couples TRBV7-9 to TRBJ2-7; 13 positions agree with TRBD2. This CDR3 is built from 16 residues. Per germline, CDR1 SEHNR and CDR2 FQNEAQ (reference sequence). V lost 3 bases and J lost 0; bases outside the gene matches: 2.

The rearrangement uses TRBV7-8 and TRBJ1-4; a weak D match, TRBD1 (5 bases). Germline lookup yields CDR1 SGHVS and CDR2 FQNEAQ. The CDR3 consists of 15 residues. V lost 5 bases to trimming and J lost 7 bases, with 17 bases between them. DNA of the CDR3: TGTGCCAGCAGCACTCGGTTGACAGTCCCTGAAAAACTGTTTTTT. It codes for CASSTRLTVPEKLFF.